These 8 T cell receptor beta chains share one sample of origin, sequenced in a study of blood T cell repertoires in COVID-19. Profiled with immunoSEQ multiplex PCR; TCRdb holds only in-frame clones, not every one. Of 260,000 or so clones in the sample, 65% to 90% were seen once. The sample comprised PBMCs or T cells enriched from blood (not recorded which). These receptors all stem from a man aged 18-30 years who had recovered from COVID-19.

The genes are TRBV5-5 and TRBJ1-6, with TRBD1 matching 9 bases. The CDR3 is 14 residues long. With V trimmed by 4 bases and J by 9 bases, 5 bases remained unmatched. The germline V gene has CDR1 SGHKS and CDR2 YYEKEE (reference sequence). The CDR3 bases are TGTGCCAGCAGCGAGGGACAGGGTGTTTCACCCCTCCACTTT. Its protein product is CASSEGQGVSPLHF.

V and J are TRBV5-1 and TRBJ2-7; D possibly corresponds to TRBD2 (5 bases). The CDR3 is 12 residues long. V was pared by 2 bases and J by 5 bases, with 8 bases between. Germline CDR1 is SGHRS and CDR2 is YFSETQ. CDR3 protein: CASSFQRDEQYF. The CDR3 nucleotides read TGCGCCAGCAGCTTTCAGAGGGACGAGCAGTACTTC.

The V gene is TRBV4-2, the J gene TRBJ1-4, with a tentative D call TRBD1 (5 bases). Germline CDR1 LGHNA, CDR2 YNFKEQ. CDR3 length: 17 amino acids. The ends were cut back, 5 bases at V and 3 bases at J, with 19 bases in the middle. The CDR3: CASSYSPAGQANEKLFF. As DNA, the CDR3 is TGTGCCAGCAGCTACTCCCCGGCCGGACAAGCTAATGAAAAACTGTTTTTT.

Here the CDR3 DNA reads TGTGCCAGCAGCTTTCCCCGACTAGCGGGAGTAACCGGGGAGCTGTTTTTT. The encoded protein is CASSFPRLAGVTGELFF. The chain recombines TRBV7-2 with TRBJ2-2, with 12 bases lining up with TRBD2. The V gene end was trimmed by 3 bases and the J gene end by 5 bases; junction bases not matched to a gene: 7. In germline, CDR1 is SGHTA, CDR2 FQGNSA. CDR3 length: 17 residues.

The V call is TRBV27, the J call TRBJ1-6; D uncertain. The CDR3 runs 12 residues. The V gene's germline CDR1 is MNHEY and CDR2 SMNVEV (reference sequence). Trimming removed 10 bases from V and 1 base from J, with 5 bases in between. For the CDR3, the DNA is TGTGCCACCGCGTCCTATAATTCACCCCTCCACTTT. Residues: CATASYNSPLHF.

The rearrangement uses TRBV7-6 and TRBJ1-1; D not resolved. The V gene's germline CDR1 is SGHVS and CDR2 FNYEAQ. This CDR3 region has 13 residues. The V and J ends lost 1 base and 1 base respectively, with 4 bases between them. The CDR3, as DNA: TGTGCCAGCAGCTTAGATCGGAACACTGAAGCTTTCTTT. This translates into CASSLDRNTEAFF.

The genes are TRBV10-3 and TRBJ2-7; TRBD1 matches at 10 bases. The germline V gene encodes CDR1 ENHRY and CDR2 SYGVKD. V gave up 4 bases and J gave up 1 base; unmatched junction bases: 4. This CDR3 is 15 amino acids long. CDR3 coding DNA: TGTGCCATCAGTGGACAGGGGGCGGGATCCTACGAGCAGTACTTC. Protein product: CAISGQGAGSYEQYF.

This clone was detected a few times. The CDR3 is CASSPPGGLETQYF. DNA for the CDR3: TGTGCCAGCTCCCCCCCGGGAGGGCTTGAGACCCAGTACTTC. This chain joins TRBV18 and TRBJ2-5; 8 nucleotides agree with TRBD2. The V and J ends lost 6 bases and 5 bases, in that order; junction bases with no gene match: 8. The germline CDR1 and CDR2 sequences are KGHSH and LQKENI. This CDR3 contains 14 residues.